This TCR beta chain was retrieved from a study of blood T cells in healthy people across ages. Combining a sample-barcoded 5' primer with a J-beta primer mix, a second PCR ran for roughly 6 to 12 cycles. TCRdb reanalysed the 5' RACE reads using MiXCR and keeps one entry per CDR3 protein. The data show roughly 800,000 distinct CDR3 sequences, with roughly 35% seen just once and around 13% held by the top ten. A note on this clonotype: Its specificity is unknown.

General study results and limits: The authors considered diversity estimates from one million T cells to be underestimates. Naive T cell percentage showed a strong correlation with the diversity of TCR beta. Relative to aged donors, long-lived donors carried more naive CD4+ cells and displayed higher diversity.

V was clipped by 0 bases and J by 1 base, with 13 bases between them. CDR3 size: 17 residues. CDR1 MNHEY and CDR2 SVGEGT come from the germline V gene. J is TRBJ2-1 and V is TRBV6-2 or TRBV6-3; perhaps D is TRBD1 or TRBD2 (5 bases each). The origin of this receptor is a man aged 18 to 35 in good health. The sequenced material came from blood. CDR3 sequence: CASSYSKEGISYNEQFF. The CDR3 nucleotides read TGTGCCAGCAGTTACTCGAAAGAGGGGATTTCCTACAATGAGCAGTTCTTC.